This TCR beta chain was obtained from a study of blood T cell repertoires in COVID-19. Study details: The United States, Italy and Spain were the sources of the acute and convalescent COVID-19 samples.

The age range of participants was 18 to 89 years, with residence in around 22 US areas. Participant reports of clinical history set cohort assignment. Two negative PCRs, clearance, or symptom resolution were required of recovered Cohort 3 donors. Generated by immunoSEQ multiplex PCR, the TCRdb table keeps only in-frame clones and is missing some. Among some 150,000 clones, 84% were seen once, and the ten largest hold about 16%. Germline trimming cut 2 bases from V and 8 bases from J; bases unmatched to any gene: 8. CDR3 length: 16 residues. Per the germline V gene, CDR1 is MDHEN and CDR2 is SYDVKM. The sequencing input was PBMCs or T cells enriched from blood (not recorded which). The V and J genes are TRBV28 and TRBJ1-4, with TRBD1 identical over 10 bases. This receptor was obtained from a man aged 45-65 years who had recovered from COVID-19. The CDR3 nucleotides read TGTGCCAGCAGTTTAGCCTCGACAGGGGGCCAAGAAAAACTGTTTTTT. It is translated as CASSLASTGGQEKLFF. Full variable domain (remainder filled in from reference TRBV28 and TRBJ1-4): DVKVTQSSRYLVKRTGEKVFLECVQDMDHENMFWYRQDPGLGLRLIYFSYDVKMKEKGDIPEGYSVSREKKERFSLILESASTNQTSMYLCASSLASTGGQEKLFFGSGTQLSVL.